These 27 T cell receptor beta chains were sequenced from one sample in a study of blood T cell repertoires in COVID-19. TCRdb's table, derived via immunoSEQ multiplex PCR, lists solely in-frame clones and lacks some. The sample contains about 400,000 clones, just under 90% of which appear only once. The sequenced material came from PBMCs or T cells enriched from blood (not recorded which). These receptors all stem from a woman aged 25 to 39 who had recovered from COVID-19.

The chain recombines TRBV4-1 with TRBJ1-3; tentatively, D is TRBD1 (5 bases). The ends were cut back, 1 base at V and 3 bases at J, with 16 bases in the middle. The CDR3 consists of 17 residues. The germline CDR1 and CDR2 sequences are MGHRA and YSYEKL. CDR3 residues: CASSQVLPGLGGNTIYF. The DNA of the CDR3 is TGCGCCAGCAGCCAAGTCCTCCCAGGGTTAGGTGGAAACACCATATATTTT.

The chain carries TRBV7-9 and TRBJ1-5; 12 positions match TRBD1. This CDR3 is 16 amino acids long. V lost 5 bases, J lost 6 bases, and 8 bases stayed unmatched. Per the germline V gene, CDR1 is SEHNR and CDR2 is FQNEAQ (reference sequence). CDR3 sequence: CASSLGTGGASQPQHF. Written as DNA, the CDR3 is TGTGCCAGCAGCCTGGGGACAGGGGGCGCGAGTCAGCCCCAGCATTTT.

The rearrangement links TRBV7-9 to TRBJ2-3, with D perhaps matching TRBD2 (5 bases). CDR3 length: 15 residues. CDR1 is SEHNR and CDR2 is FQNEAQ in the germline V gene (reference sequence). Trimming removed 5 bases at V and 0 bases at J, with 12 bases between. The CDR3 loop is CASSIVRGSTDTQYF. CDR3 DNA sequence: TGTGCCAGCAGCATCGTCCGGGGAAGCACAGATACGCAGTATTTT.

This chain links TRBV10-3 with TRBJ1-2; 10 nucleotides agree with TRBD1. The germline CDR1 and CDR2 sequences are ENHRY and SYGVKD. The CDR3 extends over 12 amino acids. The J segment lost 8 bases and the V segment lost 6 bases, leaving 3 bases of the junction unmatched. The DNA for the CDR3 is TGTGCCATCAGGGGACAGGGGTTCGGCTACACCTTC. Translation gives CAIRGQGFGYTF.

The chain uses TRBV2 and TRBJ1-1; tentatively, D is TRBD1 (6 bases). The V end lost 3 bases, the J end lost 1 base, and 18 bases lay between the germline ends. The CDR3 is 17 amino acids. Per germline, CDR1 SNHLY and CDR2 FYNNEI. Here the CDR3 reads CASSDSLSGHRNTEAFF. For the CDR3, the DNA is TGTGCCAGCAGTGATTCCCTCTCGGGACATCGGAACACTGAAGCTTTCTTT.

This chain links TRBV7-9 with TRBJ1-3; D is perhaps TRBD1 (6 bases). Germline V CDR1 and CDR2: SEHNR, FQNEAQ (reference sequence). The germline V and J ends were trimmed by 5 bases and 4 bases, with 9 bases remaining between them. The CDR3 contains 13 residues. CDR3 amino acids: CASSADSGNTIYF. The CDR3 DNA sequence: TGTGCCAGCAGCGCGGACAGCGGAAACACCATATATTTT.

The V and J genes are TRBV7-3 and TRBJ2-1, with 9 positions matching TRBD2. CDR1 is SGHTA, CDR2 FQGTGA, per germline. This CDR3 is built from 16 residues. Trimming at V came to 5 bases and at J to 8 bases, leaving 13 bases not matched to a gene. The CDR3 sequence is CASSRVVAGVGDEQFF. The CDR3 nucleotides are TGTGCCAGCAGCCGCGTAGTAGCGGGAGTCGGTGATGAGCAGTTCTTC. The full variable domain, rest sourced from reference TRBV7-3 and TRBJ2-1, is GAGVSQTPSNKVTEKGKYVELRCDPISGHTALYWYRQSLGQGPEFLIYFQGTGAADDSGLPNDRFFAVRPEGSVSTLKIQRTERGDSAVYLCASSRVVAGVGDEQFFGPGTRLTVL.

The chain joins TRBV24-1 to TRBJ1-1; 10 bases are a match to TRBD1. CDR1 KGHDR and CDR2 SFDVKD come from the germline V gene. This CDR3 has 13 amino acids. V lost 8 bases and J lost 4; bases outside the gene matches: 3. CDR3 DNA sequence: TGTGCCACCAAAGGACAGGGGGGCACTGAAGCTTTCTTT. Residues: CATKGQGGTEAFF.

V gene TRBV20-1 combines with J gene TRBJ2-2, with D perhaps matching TRBD1 (6 bases). This CDR3 comprises 19 residues. Trimming left V 3 bases short and J 1 base short, with 24 bases between. CDR1 is DFQATT and CDR2 is SNEGSKA in the germline V gene (reference sequence). CDR3 in DNA: TGCAGTGCTAGTTTATATCAGGGGCTCAGCGGTCGGAACACCGGGGAGCTGTTTTTT. As protein: CSASLYQGLSGRNTGELFF.

This chain links TRBV7-2 with TRBJ1-5; D possibly corresponds to TRBD1 (6 bases). The CDR3 consists of 14 residues. Trimming cost V 5 bases and J 6 bases, with 14 bases left between them. The germline CDR1 and CDR2 sequences are SGHTA and FQGNSA. The DNA for the CDR3 is TGTGCCAGCAGCCAGCCGGGGGGCGTTCAGCCCCAGCATTTT. It translates to CASSQPGGVQPQHF.

The V gene is TRBV28, the J gene TRBJ1-6; TRBD1 is a possible D gene (6 bases). CDR1 is MDHEN and CDR2 is SYDVKM in the germline V gene. The CDR3 is 13 amino acids. Trimming stripped 7 bases from V and 3 bases from J, with 7 bases between. The CDR3 DNA sequence: TGTGCCAGCAAGGACAGCTATAATTCACCCCTCCACTTT. Translating gives CASKDSYNSPLHF.

This clone was found many times. V gene TRBV5-1 combines with J gene TRBJ2-2; D is uncertain. There are 16 residues in the CDR3. Trimming took 4 bases from V and 0 from J, leaving 13 bases between them. Per the germline V gene, CDR1 is SGHRS and CDR2 is YFSETQ. CDR3 nucleotides: TGCGCCAGCAGCCCCGTGGCGGCCTCGAACACCGGGGAGCTGTTTTTT. It codes for CASSPVAASNTGELFF.

The chain employs TRBV7-2 and TRBJ1-5; 7 bases align to TRBD1. After removal of 5 bases from V and 3 bases from J, the junction contained 10 bases not matched to a gene. Germline V CDR1 and CDR2: SGHTA, FQGNSA. The CDR3 sequence is 16 residues long. The CDR3: CASSKTTGSANQPQHF. In DNA, the CDR3 is TGTGCCAGCAGCAAGACGACAGGGTCGGCCAATCAGCCCCAGCATTTT.

The CDR3 here is CASSPLTGHTEAFF. DNA of the CDR3: TGTGCCAGCTCACCACTGACAGGGCACACTGAAGCTTTCTTT. The gene calls are TRBV18 and TRBJ1-1; 7 bases are shared with TRBD1. Losses at the gene ends were 1 base for V and 3 bases for J; bases not matched to a gene: 2. CDR1 is KGHSH and CDR2 is LQKENI in the germline V gene. The CDR3 has 14 amino acids.

The chain carries TRBV2 and TRBJ2-5; 12 bases are a match to TRBD2. This CDR3 has 16 residues. CDR1 SNHLY and CDR2 FYNNEI come from the germline V gene. V shed 2 bases, J shed 5 bases, and the junction held 6 bases outside the gene matches. The CDR3, as DNA: TGTGCCAGCAGTGAAACCCAGACTAGCGGGAGTGAGACCCAGTACTTC. It encodes CASSETQTSGSETQYF.

The chain joins TRBV7-3 to TRBJ1-3, with D perhaps TRBD1 (5 bases). V lost 5 bases and J 2 bases, leaving 10 bases between the germline ends. The CDR3 is 14 residues long. Germline CDR1 and CDR2: SGHTA and FQGTGA. CDR3 in DNA: TGTGCCAGCAGCCAAACAGGCCCTGGAAACACCATATATTTT. Translating gives CASSQTGPGNTIYF. The variable domain in full, with the rest retrieved from reference TRBV7-3 and TRBJ1-3, is GAGVSQTPSNKVTEKGKYVELRCDPISGHTALYWYRQSLGQGPEFLIYFQGTGAADDSGLPNDRFFAVRPEGSVSTLKIQRTERGDSAVYLCASSQTGPGNTIYFGEGSWLTVV.

The chain employs TRBV21-1 and TRBJ1-1. TRBV21-1 is a pseudogene segment. This CDR3 has 18 residues. The CDR3 reads CASSKIPGDGLKNTEAFF. CDR3 DNA: TGTGCCAGCAGCAAAATTCCCGGGGATGGACTGAAGAACACTGAAGCTTTCTTT.

Comment on this clone: Other nucleotide sequences in the sample specify the same CDR3. The chain uses TRBV19 and TRBJ2-3; D is possibly TRBD2 (6 bases). Germline values: CDR1 LNHDA, CDR2 SQIVND (reference sequence). Trimming took off 3 bases at V and 5 bases at J, with 9 bases between the two ends. The CDR3 loop spans 13 amino acids. CDR3 bases: TGTGCCAGTAGTATCGGGGGATTAGATACGCAGTATTTT. It translates to CASSIGGLDTQYF.

The CDR3 nucleotides read TGCGCCAGCAGTCTTCCAGGACAGGGGTCCTACAATGAGCAGTTCTTC. Encoded protein: CASSLPGQGSYNEQFF. V gene TRBV23-1 combines with J gene TRBJ2-1, with 9 bases that match TRBD1. TRBV23-1 is designated an ORF whose function remains uncertain. CDR3 length equals 16 residues. With 4 bases clipped from V and 1 base from J, the junction kept 5 bases outside the gene matches.

In nucleotides, the CDR3 is TGTGCCAGCGGTGGGCTCCGGGGGGACTATGGCTACACCTTC. This sequence encodes CASGGLRGDYGYTF. This rearrangement joins TRBV27 to TRBJ1-2; D might be TRBD1 (5 bases). V gave up 8 bases and J gave up 3 bases, with 16 bases separating them. Germline V lookup: CDR1 MNHEY, CDR2 SMNVEV (reference sequence). The CDR3 contains 14 residues.

The V call is TRBV3-1 (or the pseudogene TRBV3-2), the J call TRBJ2-1, with 7 bases matching TRBD2. This CDR3 has 16 amino acids. CDR1 and CDR2 from the germline V gene are LGHDT and YNNKEL (reference sequence). The V segment lost 4 bases and the J segment 7 bases; nucleotides outside the gene matches: 13. This CDR3 reads CASSRISGKGGNEQFF. The CDR3 DNA sequence: TGTGCCAGCAGCCGGATAAGCGGGAAGGGCGGGAATGAGCAGTTCTTC.

The J gene is TRBJ1-6, the V gene TRBV7-2, with 10 nucleotides matching TRBD1. The CDR3 spans 15 residues. The germline V gene encodes CDR1 SGHTA and CDR2 FQGNSA. Trimming cost V 1 base and J 8 bases; bases outside gene matches: 2. The CDR3 reads CASSLGGQGYSPLHF. The CDR3, as DNA: TGTGCCAGCAGCTTAGGGGGACAGGGGTATTCACCCCTCCACTTT.

This clone appeared a few times. The rearrangement uses TRBV2 and TRBJ1-3, with D unresolved. The CDR3 has 14 amino acids. V lost 6 bases and J lost 2, with 11 bases in between. In germline, CDR1 is SNHLY, CDR2 FYNNEI. CDR3 protein: CASRPGAAGNTIYF. CDR3 nucleotides: TGTGCCAGCAGACCCGGAGCCGCTGGAAACACCATATATTTT. The whole variable domain, filled in from reference TRBV2 and TRBJ1-3, reads EPEVTQTPSHQVTQMGQEVILRCVPISNHLYFYWYRQILGQKVEFLVSFYNNEISEKSEIFDDQFSVERPDGSNFTLKIRSTKLEDSAMYFCASRPGAAGNTIYFGEGSWLTVV.

The chain couples TRBV29-1 to TRBJ2-1; D perhaps matches TRBD1 (6 bases). Trimming removed 6 bases from V and 8 bases from J, with 14 bases in between. In germline, CDR1 is SQVTM, CDR2 ANQGSEA. The CDR3 length is 12 residues. The CDR3 DNA is TGCAGCGTCCCCCCGGGACATCATGAGCAGTTCTTC. Its protein is CSVPPGHHEQFF.

The V call is TRBV4-1, the J call TRBJ2-7; the match to TRBD2 covers 15 bases. The J segment lost 0 bases and the V segment lost 3 bases, leaving 3 bases of the junction unmatched. Germline lookup yields CDR1 MGHRA and CDR2 YSYEKL. There are 17 residues in the CDR3. The CDR3 DNA reads TGCGCCAGCAGCCAGGGACTAGCGGGGGGCTTCTCCTACGAGCAGTACTTC. It translates to CASSQGLAGGFSYEQYF.

CDR3 protein: CATTGKILRNTIYF. The CDR3 region has the DNA TGTGCCACCACAGGGAAAATTCTGAGGAACACCATATATTTT. The chain carries TRBV6-5 and TRBJ1-3; TRBD1 is a possible D gene (6 bases). With 10 bases removed from V and 7 bases from J, the gap between germline ends came to 20 bases. Per the germline V gene, CDR1 is MNHEY and CDR2 is SVGAGI. This CDR3 is 14 amino acids long.

This rearrangement joins TRBV11-2 to TRBJ1-2, with a possible D match to TRBD1 (6 bases). The CDR3 runs 16 residues. Trimming took off 5 bases at V and 0 bases at J, with 16 bases between the two ends. CDR1 and CDR2 from the germline V gene are SGHAT and FQNNGV. The CDR3 here is CASSITPGHPNYGYTF. As DNA, the CDR3 is TGTGCCAGCAGCATCACTCCGGGACATCCTAACTATGGCTACACCTTC.